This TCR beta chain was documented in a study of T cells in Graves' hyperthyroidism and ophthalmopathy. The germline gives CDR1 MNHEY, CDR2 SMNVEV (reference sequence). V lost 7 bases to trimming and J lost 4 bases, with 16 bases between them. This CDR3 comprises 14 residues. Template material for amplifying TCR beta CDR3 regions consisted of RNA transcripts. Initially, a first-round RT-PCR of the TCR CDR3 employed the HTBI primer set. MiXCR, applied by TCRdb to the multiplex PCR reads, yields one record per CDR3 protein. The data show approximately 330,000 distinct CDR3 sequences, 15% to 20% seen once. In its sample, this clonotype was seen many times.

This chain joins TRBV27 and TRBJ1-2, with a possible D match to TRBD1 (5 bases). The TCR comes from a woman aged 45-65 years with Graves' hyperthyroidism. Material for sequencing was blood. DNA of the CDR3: TGTGCCAGCAAAGGGGACGGGGCGTTCTATGGCTACACCTTC. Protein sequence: CASKGDGAFYGYTF.